This entry describes one T cell receptor beta chain. Its antigen remains unidentified. No much larger clone is present one base from it, and per-base qualities are unavailable. The data are from a study of blood T cell repertoires in COVID-19 (dated by TCRdb to between 2020 and 2021). Regarding the study in general: Samples from collaborators originated in the United States, Italy and Spain and spanned both the acute and convalescent phases of COVID-19. The prospective study material was composed of cDNA or gDNA derived from T cells, B-cell-depleted T cells, or PBMCs. Deeply sampled blood TCRbeta repertoires from subjects exposed to, actively infected with, or recovered from COVID-19 were included in the dataset. The repertoires were made available in a free public database intended to serve as a resource for research on the immune response to SARS-CoV-2. The samples were drawn from the first 160 participants of the ongoing ImmuneRACE study and from some 1,300 subjects provided by 6 global collaborators. The sample metadata nearly always contained a de-identified subject ID, COVID-19 status, age in years and sex. Where available, HLA class I and class II types were obtained from metadata supplied by the sample provider rather than from assay-based typing. What the study reported, not specific to this receptor: The quantity of clinical and demographic metadata differed by source and by participant and was supplied without curation.

The immunoSEQ Assay, a bias-controlled multiplex PCR, was used to amplify TCRbeta CDR3 regions from genomic DNA. Per the source publication's procedure: Within the assay, amplification of reference gene primers was used to estimate how many nucleated cells each sample contained. To quantify the absolute abundance of each unique TCRbeta CDR3 rearrangement, sequence reads were collapsed and filtered. For each sample, productive Simpson clonality was calculated as the square root of Simpson's diversity index across productive rearrangements. TCRdb mirrors the immuneACCESS table, restricted to in-frame sequences. Some clones are absent from its copies; in checked studies, under half trace to an unresolved V gene, and the reason for the others is unknown. That table supplies the V and J calls and clone size; D and trimming were determined from the DNA. The sample profile shows around 310,000 clones; nearly 90% of them were found once. In total, the top ten clones hold roughly a tenth of the sample.

The V end gives up 1 base and the J end 4 bases, leaving 6 bases in the junction not matched to a gene. The CDR3 runs 15 amino acids, cysteine and phenylalanine included. Only the CDR3 part of the read is kept: 45 bases, read in frame from the first base. Via the germline V gene, CDR1 is SGHDN and CDR2 FVKESK. Enrolling through a virtual design, the prospective study's participants ranged in age from roughly 18 to 90 years and lived across some 23 United States geographic areas. To assign participants to cohorts, the prospective study relied on clinical history that participants themselves reported in a screening survey and a study questionnaire. Recovered participants in ImmuneRACE Cohort 3 were defined by two consecutive negative NP/OP PCR tests, clearance by a healthcare professional, or resolution of symptoms. Each participant in the prospective study had whole blood, serum and a nasopharyngeal or oropharyngeal swab collected by mobile phlebotomists. Additional blood draws and questionnaires over a 2-month period could optionally be provided by prospective study participants. Blood samples from the prospective study were shipped frozen or at room temperature prior to DNA extraction.

The clonotype comes from a woman aged 30 to 39 who had recovered from COVID-19. The sequenced sample consisted of PBMCs or T cells enriched from blood (not recorded which). This chain is built from TRBV14 and TRBJ2-7; 8 central bases correspond to TRBD1. The nucleotide sequence is TGTGCCAGCAGCCAAGGGTCACAGGGGGTTTACGAGCAGTACTTC. This translates into CASSQGSQGVYEQYF. Full variable domain (CDR3 extended with the reference TRBV14 and TRBJ2-7 proteins): EAGVTQFPSHSVIEKGQTVTLRCDPISGHDNLYWYRRVMGKEIKFLLHFVKESKQDESGMPNNRFLAERTGGTYSTLKVQPAELEDSGVYFCASSQGSQGVYEQYFGPGTRLTVT.